A selection of T cell receptor beta chains follows, all from one sample in a study of cytomegalovirus exposure and HLA in healthy donors. Assay used: immunoSEQ multiplex PCR; TCRdb lists only in-frame clones, some missing. This sample carries about 130,000 clones, 81% of them seen once, and the ten largest clones take approximately 4%. The specimen sequenced was PBMCs. Receptors originate from a man between 18 and 35 years old in good health and CMV-seropositive. CDR3s include the opening cysteine and the closing phenylalanine or tryptophan. D genes are given only for firm matches. Not every row has a clone size; where given, it reads once, few, many or a size class.

abundance: few
d_gene: -
v_gene: TRBV2
j_gene: TRBJ1-2
CDR3aa: CASSESRGYGYTF
CDR3nt: TGTGCCAGCAGTGAATCCAGGGGTTATGGCTACACCTTC

abundance: -
d_gene: -
v_gene: TRBV19
j_gene: TRBJ2-7
CDR3aa: CASSIFPSSYEQYF
CDR3nt: TGTGCCAGTAGTATATTCCCCAGCTCCTACGAGCAGTACTTC

abundance: -
d_gene: TRBD1
v_gene: TRBV7-2
j_gene: TRBJ1-4
CDR3aa: CASSLTSAGGEKLFF
CDR3nt: TGTGCCAGCAGCTTAACCTCGGCAGGGGGCGAAAAACTGTTTTTT

abundance: -
d_gene: -
v_gene: TRBV5-4
j_gene: TRBJ2-7
CDR3aa: CASSWPLSEQYF
CDR3nt: TGTGCCAGCAGCTGGCCGTTAAGCGAGCAGTACTTC

abundance: -
d_gene: -
v_gene: TRBV19
j_gene: TRBJ2-4
CDR3aa: CASSRPYIGFIQYF
CDR3nt: TGTGCCAGTAGCCGGCCTTATATCGGGTTCATTCAGTACTTC

abundance: -
d_gene: TRBD2
v_gene: TRBV11-2
j_gene: TRBJ2-4
CDR3aa: CASSTLRAGGAKNIQYF
CDR3nt: TGTGCCAGCAGCACCCTCCGAGCGGGAGGGGCCAAAAACATTCAGTACTTC

abundance: -
d_gene: -
v_gene: TRBV11-2
j_gene: TRBJ1-3
CDR3aa: CASSLRPGRNTIYF
CDR3nt: TGTGCCAGCAGCTTACGGCCAGGGAGAAACACCATATATTTT

abundance: -
d_gene: -
v_gene: TRBV7-6
j_gene: TRBJ2-7
CDR3aa: CASSLVQGREQYF
CDR3nt: TGTGCCAGCAGCTTAGTGCAGGGTCGCGAGCAGTACTTC

abundance: few
d_gene: TRBD2
v_gene: TRBV7-7
j_gene: TRBJ2-3
CDR3aa: CASSLGGGATDTQYF
CDR3nt: TGTGCCAGCAGCTTAGGGGGGGGAGCCACAGATACGCAGTATTTT

abundance: -
d_gene: -
v_gene: TRBV11-2
j_gene: TRBJ2-7
CDR3aa: CASSLGRGTEQYF
CDR3nt: TGTGCCAGCAGCTTAGGTCGGGGGACCGAGCAGTACTTC

abundance: -
d_gene: -
v_gene: TRBV19
j_gene: TRBJ1-1
CDR3aa: CASSIVAGPNTEAFF
CDR3nt: TGTGCCAGTAGTATAGTGGCGGGGCCGAACACTGAAGCTTTCTTT

abundance: many
d_gene: TRBD1
v_gene: TRBV19
j_gene: TRBJ2-2
CDR3aa: CASSAYRGDTGELFF
CDR3nt: TGTGCCAGTAGTGCCTACAGGGGGGACACCGGGGAGCTGTTTTTT

abundance: once
d_gene: TRBD1
v_gene: TRBV9
j_gene: TRBJ2-2
CDR3aa: CASSGDRAKAGELFF
CDR3nt: TGTGCCAGCAGCGGGGACAGGGCGAAGGCCGGGGAGCTGTTTTTT

abundance: few
d_gene: TRBD2
v_gene: TRBV7-2
j_gene: TRBJ2-5
CDR3aa: CASSLAGTSGETQYF
CDR3nt: TGTGCCAGCAGCTTAGCCGGGACTAGTGGAGAGACCCAGTACTTC

abundance: -
d_gene: -
v_gene: TRBV9
j_gene: TRBJ2-7
CDR3aa: CASSSKLGAPFATEQYF
CDR3nt: TGTGCCAGCAGCTCTAAACTGGGGGCACCCTTTGCCACCGAGCAGTACTTC

abundance: few
d_gene: TRBD1
v_gene: TRBV5-6
j_gene: TRBJ2-7
CDR3aa: CASSLGTGGEQYF
CDR3nt: TGTGCCAGCAGCTTAGGGACAGGGGGGGAGCAGTACTTC

abundance: -
d_gene: -
v_gene: TRBV10-3
j_gene: TRBJ2-6
CDR3aa: CAIGTQPEAGANVLTF
CDR3nt: TGTGCCATCGGGACACAACCGGAAGCTGGGGCCAACGTCCTGACTTTC

abundance: -
d_gene: -
v_gene: TRBV6-5
j_gene: TRBJ1-6
CDR3aa: CASRRQASYNSPLHF
CDR3nt: TGTGCCAGCAGACGTCAAGCCTCCTATAATTCACCCCTCCACTTT

abundance: -
d_gene: TRBD2
v_gene: TRBV5-4
j_gene: TRBJ2-1
CDR3aa: CASRPGPSGVYNEQFF
CDR3nt: TGTGCCAGCAGACCCGGGCCTAGCGGGGTCTACAATGAGCAGTTCTTC

abundance: -
d_gene: TRBD2
v_gene: TRBV11-2
j_gene: TRBJ2-2
CDR3aa: CASSLAFLAGVPGELFF
CDR3nt: TGTGCCAGCAGCTTAGCATTTCTAGCGGGAGTTCCCGGGGAGCTGTTTTTT

abundance: -
d_gene: -
v_gene: TRBV19
j_gene: TRBJ2-6
CDR3aa: CASSKMSSGANVLTF
CDR3nt: TGTGCCAGTAGTAAAATGAGCTCTGGGGCCAACGTCCTGACTTTC

abundance: -
d_gene: -
v_gene: TRBV5-1
j_gene: TRBJ1-1
CDR3aa: CASSRDRPGAEAFF
CDR3nt: TGCGCCAGCAGCCGCGACAGGCCGGGCGCTGAAGCTTTCTTT

abundance: -
d_gene: TRBD1
v_gene: TRBV29-1
j_gene: TRBJ2-3
CDR3aa: CSVVGSAWTGGTDTQYF
CDR3nt: TGCAGCGTTGTGGGTAGCGCGTGGACAGGGGGAACAGATACGCAGTATTTT

abundance: -
d_gene: -
v_gene: TRBV5-6
j_gene: TRBJ1-2
CDR3aa: CASSLGGVSYTF
CDR3nt: TGTGCCAGCAGCTTGGGGGGGGTGAGCTACACCTTC

abundance: -
d_gene: -
v_gene: TRBV27
j_gene: TRBJ1-2
CDR3aa: CASSLSSGLYGYTF
CDR3nt: TGTGCCAGCAGTTTATCCAGCGGATTATATGGCTACACCTTC

abundance: once
d_gene: -
v_gene: TRBV9
j_gene: TRBJ1-5
CDR3aa: CASSALDGHNQPQHF
CDR3nt: TGTGCCAGCAGCGCACTCGATGGTCACAATCAGCCCCAGCATTTT

abundance: few
d_gene: -
v_gene: TRBV30
j_gene: TRBJ1-1
CDR3aa: CAWSRDVTEAFF
CDR3nt: TGTGCCTGGAGCAGGGATGTCACTGAAGCTTTCTTT

abundance: -
d_gene: -
v_gene: TRBV27
j_gene: TRBJ1-1
CDR3aa: CASRLNRVANTEAFF
CDR3nt: TGTGCCAGCAGACTAAACAGGGTCGCGAACACTGAAGCTTTCTTT

abundance: -
d_gene: TRBD2
v_gene: TRBV11-2
j_gene: TRBJ2-7
CDR3aa: CASCPGLADAYEQYF
CDR3nt: TGTGCCAGCTGCCCGGGACTAGCGGATGCCTACGAGCAGTACTTC

abundance: -
d_gene: -
v_gene: TRBV23-1
j_gene: TRBJ2-7
CDR3aa: CASSQSMRTEGVYEQYF
CDR3nt: TGCGCCAGCAGTCAAAGTATGAGGACAGAGGGGGTCTACGAGCAGTACTTC

abundance: -
d_gene: TRBD1
v_gene: TRBV5-1
j_gene: TRBJ1-3
CDR3aa: CASSADRMGNTIYF
CDR3nt: TGCGCCAGCAGCGCGGACAGGATGGGAAACACCATATATTTT

abundance: -
d_gene: -
v_gene: TRBV9
j_gene: TRBJ1-1
CDR3aa: CARQTVALNTEAFF
CDR3nt: TGTGCCAGACAAACAGTTGCCCTGAACACTGAAGCTTTCTTT

abundance: -
d_gene: TRBD1
v_gene: TRBV7-2
j_gene: TRBJ2-5
CDR3aa: CASSQSTGVEETQYF
CDR3nt: TGTGCCAGCAGCCAGTCGACAGGGGTGGAAGAGACCCAGTACTTC

abundance: -
d_gene: -
v_gene: TRBV5-4
j_gene: TRBJ1-1
CDR3aa: CASSQRTDLNTEAFF
CDR3nt: TGTGCCAGCAGCCAGAGGACAGACTTGAACACTGAAGCTTTCTTT

abundance: -
d_gene: -
v_gene: TRBV5-1
j_gene: TRBJ1-1
CDR3aa: CASSSQNAGSEAFF
CDR3nt: TGCGCCAGCAGCTCCCAAAATGCAGGCTCTGAAGCTTTCTTT

abundance: once
d_gene: -
v_gene: TRBV21-1
j_gene: TRBJ1-2
CDR3aa: CASSKGDRGTPYGYTF
CDR3nt: TGTGCCAGCAGCAAAGGGGACAGGGGCACCCCCTATGGCTACACCTTC

abundance: -
d_gene: -
v_gene: TRBV7-9
j_gene: TRBJ1-4
CDR3aa: CASSHDSSNEKLFF
CDR3nt: TGTGCCAGCAGCCACGACAGCTCCAATGAAAAACTGTTTTTT

abundance: -
d_gene: TRBD1
v_gene: TRBV28
j_gene: TRBJ2-3
CDR3aa: CASSSPGQGREDTQYF
CDR3nt: TGTGCCAGCAGTTCGCCGGGACAGGGGAGGGAAGATACGCAGTATTTT

abundance: -
d_gene: -
v_gene: TRBV13
j_gene: TRBJ1-5
CDR3aa: CASSSTGSDQPQHF
CDR3nt: TGTGCCAGCAGCTCAACAGGGTCAGATCAGCCCCAGCATTTT

abundance: once
d_gene: -
v_gene: TRBV7-9
j_gene: TRBJ2-5
CDR3aa: CASRSATGQETQYF
CDR3nt: TGTGCCAGCAGATCCGCGACAGGCCAAGAGACCCAGTACTTC

abundance: -
d_gene: -
v_gene: TRBV5-4
j_gene: TRBJ2-7
CDR3aa: CASSLAGTYEQYF
CDR3nt: TGTGCCAGCAGCTTGGCCGGGACATACGAGCAGTACTTC

abundance: few
d_gene: TRBD2
v_gene: TRBV19
j_gene: TRBJ2-3
CDR3aa: CASSIDRTSEHTQYF
CDR3nt: TGTGCCAGTAGTATAGATCGTACTAGCGAACATACGCAGTATTTT

abundance: -
d_gene: -
v_gene: TRBV15
j_gene: TRBJ2-2
CDR3aa: CATSRDLADTGELFF
CDR3nt: TGTGCCACCAGCAGAGATCTTGCGGACACCGGGGAGCTGTTTTTT

abundance: few
d_gene: TRBD1
v_gene: TRBV7-8
j_gene: TRBJ1-6
CDR3aa: CASSVTGEGSPLHF
CDR3nt: TGTGCCAGCAGCGTGACAGGGGAAGGTTCACCCCTCCACTTT

abundance: -
d_gene: TRBD1
v_gene: TRBV5-4
j_gene: TRBJ2-7
CDR3aa: CASSLQGATYEQYF
CDR3nt: TGTGCCAGCAGCTTGCAGGGGGCGACCTACGAGCAGTACTTC

abundance: -
d_gene: TRBD2
v_gene: TRBV19
j_gene: TRBJ2-5
CDR3aa: CASSPASGGGETQYF
CDR3nt: TGTGCCAGTAGTCCCGCTAGCGGGGGAGGAGAGACCCAGTACTTC

abundance: -
d_gene: TRBD1
v_gene: TRBV19
j_gene: TRBJ2-1
CDR3aa: CASSLTGGSFNEQFF
CDR3nt: TGTGCCAGTAGTCTCACAGGGGGCAGTTTCAATGAGCAGTTCTTC

abundance: -
d_gene: TRBD1
v_gene: TRBV7-2
j_gene: TRBJ2-7
CDR3aa: CASSRRTGGSSEQYF
CDR3nt: TGTGCCAGCAGCCGACGGACAGGAGGTAGCAGCGAGCAGTACTTC

abundance: -
d_gene: TRBD1
v_gene: TRBV27
j_gene: TRBJ1-6
CDR3aa: CASRRQGADSGSPLHF
CDR3nt: TGTGCCAGCAGGAGACAGGGGGCCGATTCAGGTTCACCCCTCCACTTT

abundance: -
d_gene: TRBD1
v_gene: TRBV30
j_gene: TRBJ1-6
CDR3aa: CAWNDRVIYNSPLHF
CDR3nt: TGTGCCTGGAATGACAGGGTTATATATAATTCACCCCTCCACTTT

abundance: -
d_gene: -
v_gene: TRBV7-2
j_gene: TRBJ2-7
CDR3aa: CASSLGRYEQYF
CDR3nt: TGTGCCAGCAGCCTGGGCCGATACGAGCAGTACTTC

abundance: few
d_gene: -
v_gene: TRBV5-6
j_gene: TRBJ2-7
CDR3aa: CASSLVRGLGRLYPYEQYF
CDR3nt: TGTGCCAGCAGCTTGGTCAGGGGCTTGGGGCGTCTCTACCCCTACGAGCAGTACTTC

abundance: once
d_gene: -
v_gene: TRBV7-9
j_gene: TRBJ1-2
CDR3aa: CASSLEGGPNYGYTF
CDR3nt: TGTGCCAGCAGCTTAGAAGGCGGTCCTAACTATGGCTACACCTTC

abundance: -
d_gene: -
v_gene: TRBV4-1
j_gene: TRBJ2-5
CDR3aa: CASRDTGSQETQYF
CDR3nt: TGCGCCAGCAGAGACACAGGGTCTCAAGAGACCCAGTACTTC

abundance: -
d_gene: TRBD1
v_gene: TRBV4-1
j_gene: TRBJ1-5
CDR3aa: CASSPGQENQPQHF
CDR3nt: TGCGCCAGCAGCCCGGGACAGGAAAATCAGCCCCAGCATTTT

abundance: -
d_gene: TRBD1
v_gene: TRBV2
j_gene: TRBJ2-1
CDR3aa: CASSDWDRSYEQFF
CDR3nt: TGTGCCAGCAGTGATTGGGACAGGAGCTATGAGCAGTTCTTC

abundance: -
d_gene: TRBD1
v_gene: TRBV12-5
j_gene: TRBJ2-2
CDR3aa: CASGPETGTVPTGELFF
CDR3nt: TGTGCTAGTGGTCCAGAAACCGGGACAGTCCCCACCGGGGAGCTGTTTTTT